This T cell receptor (beta chain) was observed in a study of T cells in Graves' hyperthyroidism and ophthalmopathy (dated by TCRdb to the late 2010s). In the study overall: Peripheral blood was sampled at the time of initial diagnosis, prior to any treatment. The paper describes TCR Vbeta CDR3 sequencing of fewer than 150 peripheral blood samples, made up of 43 ophthalmopathy patients, approximately 76 hyperthyroidism patients and approximately 17 progressor patients. After blood sampling, hyperthyroidism patients were treated with methimazole at a starting dose of 30 mg daily, and ophthalmopathy patients were treated with high-dose intravenous methylprednisolone. Prospective prediction of ophthalmopathy was tested in an independent validation cohort consisting of roughly 19 hyperthyroidism patients and some 17 patients who later progressed to ophthalmopathy. In addition, the study compared T-cell repertoires in thyroid tissue and in blood from six Graves' hyperthyroidism patients. The 100 discovery patients were randomly divided into training and test sets at a 7:3 ratio. To identify distinguishing TCR V-J signatures, a discovery cohort of 90 to 100 patients was used, comprising 43 with Graves' ophthalmopathy and some 60 with stable Graves' hyperthyroidism.

Amplification of TCR beta CDR3 regions was carried out from RNA transcripts. The TCR CDR3 was subjected to a first round of RT-PCR using the HTBI primer set and the Qiagen OneStep RT-PCR kit. Libraries were constructed in a second round of multiplex PCR, after which size selection and purification were performed. The libraries were sequenced on an Illumina HiSeq2000 using paired-end 100 bp reads. The original methods were these. SOAPnuke was used to process the raw data, throwing out any read that contained adapters or uncalled bases, had a mean Phred below 15, or lacked an exact constant-primer or identifier match. COPE v1.2.5 was used to merge high-quality paired reads, and clonotypes were defined as unique nucleotide sequences. Clonotypes were aligned to IMGT TRBV, TRBD and TRBJ reference segments using MiTCR v1.1. The analysis was restricted to V-J combinations with a frequency above 0.0001, which together covered roughly 99% of the repertoires. A TCS score was defined as the ratio between F50 (clonal expansion) and ExV (chaos), using BLOSUM62-based TCRdist between CDR3 peptides within each V-J. Welch's t-statistics and random forest reduced 450 to 600 V-J features to under 15, which were used in a naive Bayes classifier (R e1071). TCRdb redid the processing of the public reads, applying fastp at Q25 and MiXCR, and retained in-frame beta chains. When rows share a CDR3 protein, they turn into one entry using the most common DNA and genes. None of the V and J calls come from the authors' own analysis; TCRdb made them. Within this sample are a few hundred thousand distinct CDR3 sequences, with 16% of them counted one time only. Under 3.5% of the sample is held by the ten biggest clonotypes.

Study-level results and caveats: Ophthalmopathy was separated from stable hyperthyroidism by a 13 V-J signature model, with about 86% sensitivity and about 81% specificity obtained in cross-validation and 80%/75% obtained in testing. Most expanded thyroid clonotypes (frequency above 0.001) were also detected in blood, suggesting blood repertoires may reflect thyroid immune responses. Sample size was not statistically predetermined, and investigators were not blinded to group allocation. During validation, the model predicted progression to ophthalmopathy a median of around 6 months ahead of onset, with roughly 65% sensitivity and 72% to 80% specificity.

The CDR3, cysteine through phenylalanine, is 14 amino acids long. Just CDR3 DNA is preserved here, 42 bases in frame from base 1. As encoded in the germline V gene, CDR1 is KGHSH while CDR2 is LQKENI. V was cut back by 3 bases and J by 6 bases, leaving a gap of 12 bases between them. Ophthalmopathy patients had moderately to severely active disease, with a Clinical Activity Score of 3 or more, a NOSPECS grade of 4 or more, and a disease duration of less than 3 months. Any patient with an uncontrolled infection, another autoimmune disease, pregnancy or lactation was excluded. Diagnoses were based on clinical symptoms, serum thyroxine and TRAb, thyroid ultrasound and orbital computed tomography. Ficoll-Paque density gradient centrifugation was used to isolate PBMCs from about 9.4 ml of fresh peripheral blood. Total RNA was extracted with Trizol reagent, and quality was checked on an Agilent 2100 Bioanalyzer.

Turning to this clonotype: The specificity of this receptor is unknown. Qualities for individual bases were not recorded, and no much larger clone is one base off.

This sequence was found in a woman in her thirties or forties with Graves' ophthalmopathy. Recombination linked TRBV18 to TRBJ2-1; a tentative D call is TRBD2 (5 bases match). Sequencing input: blood. DNA sequence: TGTGCCAGCTCACCCCGGGATCCTCGCAATGAGCAGTTCTTC. Translated, it gives CASSPRDPRNEQFF.